Each of the 5 T cell receptor beta chains below was sequenced from the same sample in a study of naive and memory T cell subsets. General observations from the study: Possibly reflecting memory cells re-expressing CD45RA, a few larger clonotypes occurred in naive repertoires, especially CD8.

No cognate antigen is known for these TCRs. Two oligonucleotides, mixed equimolar, formed the beta constant-region primer covering TRBC1 and TRBC2. Ligated cDNA was amplified by four rounds of PCR with nested alpha and beta constant-region primers and SP2. TCRdb re-called the UMI-ligation and nested PCR reads with MiXCR, one entry per CDR3 protein. The table lists 150,000 or so distinct CDR3 sequences, over 20% of them singletons. Material for sequencing was naive CD4+ T cells from blood. The receptors derive from a human donor in good health.

The chain joins TRBV6-5 to TRBJ2-3; D is perhaps TRBD1 (6 bases). The CDR3 length is 12 residues. With 2 bases removed from V and 7 bases from J, the gap between germline ends came to 7 bases. Looked up from germline, CDR1 is MNHEY and CDR2 is SVGAGI. The CDR3 loop is CASSYGGYTQYF. CDR3 in DNA: TGTGCCAGCAGTTACGGGGGCTATACGCAGTATTTT.

In this sample, this clonotype turned up a few times. The chain links TRBV9 to TRBJ1-4, with 7 bases matching TRBD1. The germline CDR1 and CDR2 sequences are SGDLS and YYNGEE. Trimming removed 3 bases from V and 11 bases from J; junction bases left unmatched: 16. The CDR3 covers 16 residues. The CDR3 DNA is TGTGCCAGCAGCGAGGGGCTCCGGGACAGCGACCTTAAACTGTTTTTT. This sequence encodes CASSEGLRDSDLKLFF.

In this sample, this clonotype turned up a few times. The chain's CDR3 is CASSLDQASGEYF. The DNA for the CDR3 is TGTGCCAGCAGCTTAGATCAGGCTAGCGGGGAGTACTTC. The J gene is TRBJ2-7, the V gene TRBV11-2, with TRBD2 identical over 9 bases. V trimming: 0 bases; J trimming: 11 bases; junction bases outside the gene matches: 5. CDR3 length: 13 amino acids. Germline CDR1 and CDR2: SGHAT and FQNNGV.

This clonotype was seen ten or more times. The chain couples TRBV10-1 to TRBJ2-3; D is uncertain. This CDR3 comprises 13 residues. Trimming took 0 bases from V and 3 from J, leaving 4 bases between them. From germline, CDR1 is WNHNN and CDR2 SYGVQD (reference sequence). CDR3 bases: TGCGCCAGCAGTGAGTCGGGAACAGATACGCAGTATTTT. This codes for CASSESGTDTQYF.

The chain uses TRBV7-9 and TRBJ1-1; the match to TRBD1 covers 12 bases. Germline CDR1 and CDR2: SEHNR and FQNEAQ (reference sequence). CDR3 size: 15 residues. V lost 0 bases and J lost 8; bases outside the gene matches: 4. The CDR3 here is CASSLASGTGGEAFF. For the CDR3, the DNA is TGTGCCAGCAGCTTAGCGTCCGGGACAGGGGGCGAAGCTTTCTTT.